The 3 T cell receptor beta chains listed next were all sequenced from one sample in a study of blood T cell repertoires in COVID-19. Assay used: immunoSEQ multiplex PCR; TCRdb lists only in-frame clones, some missing. The repertoire holds about 240,000 clones, with around three quarters as singletons. The sequencing input was peripheral blood. The receptor source for this set is a woman at least 80 years old with acute or convalescent COVID-19.

The chain joins TRBV7-9 to TRBJ2-7, with a possible D match to TRBD1 (5 bases). The V end was cut by 5 bases, the J end by 7 bases, with 15 bases between. Germline lookup yields CDR1 SEHNR and CDR2 FQNEAQ (reference sequence). This CDR3 contains 13 residues. The CDR3 DNA reads as TGTGCCAGCAGCGCCCAAATAGACAGAGAGCAGTACTTC. Its protein product is CASSAQIDREQYF.

The chain combines TRBV5-1 with TRBJ2-1, with a tentative D call TRBD2 (6 bases). Germline CDR1 is SGHRS and CDR2 is YFSETQ. Deletions cut 1 base from V and 6 bases from J, with 11 bases between. The CDR3 has 14 residues. The DNA for the CDR3 is TGCGCCAGCAGCTTGCCGGCTAGCGTCAATGAGCAGTTCTTC. Amino acid sequence: CASSLPASVNEQFF. Complete variable domain (other parts from reference TRBV5-1 and TRBJ2-1): KAGVTQTPRYLIKTRGQQVTLSCSPISGHRSVSWYQQTPGQGLQFLFEYFSETQRNKGNFPGRFSGRQFSNSRSEMNVSTLELGDSALYLCASSLPASVNEQFFGPGTRLTVL.

The chain combines TRBV23-1 with TRBJ2-1; TRBD1 matches at 9 bases. Being an ORF, TRBV23-1 has a function that is uncertain. The V and J ends lost 2 bases and 4 bases, in that order; junction bases with no gene match: 9. The CDR3 consists of 17 residues. CDR3 in amino acids: CASSQTHTGQGYNEQFF. The CDR3 region has the DNA TGCGCCAGCAGTCAAACCCACACGGGACAGGGTTACAATGAGCAGTTCTTC.